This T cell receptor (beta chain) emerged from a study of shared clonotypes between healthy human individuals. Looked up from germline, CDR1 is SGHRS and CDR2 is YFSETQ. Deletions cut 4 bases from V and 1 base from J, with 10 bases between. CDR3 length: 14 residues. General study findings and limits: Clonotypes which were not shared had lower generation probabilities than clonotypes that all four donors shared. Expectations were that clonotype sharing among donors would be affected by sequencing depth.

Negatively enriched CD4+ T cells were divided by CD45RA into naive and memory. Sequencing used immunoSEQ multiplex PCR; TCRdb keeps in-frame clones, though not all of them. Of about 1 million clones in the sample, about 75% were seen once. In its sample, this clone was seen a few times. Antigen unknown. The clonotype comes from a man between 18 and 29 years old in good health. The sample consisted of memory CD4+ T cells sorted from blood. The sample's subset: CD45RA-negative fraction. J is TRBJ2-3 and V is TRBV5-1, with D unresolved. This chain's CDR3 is CASSPVPGTDTQYF. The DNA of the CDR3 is TGCGCCAGCAGCCCCGTCCCGGGCACAGATACGCAGTATTTT. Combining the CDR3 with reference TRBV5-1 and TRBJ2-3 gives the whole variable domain KAGVTQTPRYLIKTRGQQVTLSCSPISGHRSVSWYQQTPGQGLQFLFEYFSETQRNKGNFPGRFSGRQFSNSRSEMNVSTLELGDSALYLCASSPVPGTDTQYFGPGTRLTVL.